The following is a TCR beta chain sequence with its context. Its matching antigen is unknown. The PCR made use of 60 Vbeta and 13 Jbeta primers. Generated by immunoSEQ multiplex PCR, the TCRdb table keeps only in-frame clones and is missing some. The sample contains 95,000 to 150,000 clones, around 86% of which appear only once. The CDR3 covers 14 residues. From germline, CDR1 is SGHVS and CDR2 FNYEAQ. Trimming removed 2 bases at V and 3 bases at J, with 9 bases between. The data belong to a study of cytomegalovirus exposure and HLA in healthy donors. Study-level findings and limits: Confirmation was obtained in vitro that a few CMV-associated chains are specific for CMV antigens. Some segments of the V type, notably TRBV6-2 and TRBV6-3, were excluded as indistinguishable.

V is TRBV7-6 and J is TRBJ2-3; no firm D call. This sequence originates from a middle-aged woman in good health and CMV-seronegative. Sequencing was done on a sample of PBMCs. The DNA for the CDR3 is TGTGCCAGCAGCTTACACCGCGAGACAGATACGCAGTATTTT. Translated, it gives CASSLHRETDTQYF.